Below, one T cell receptor (beta chain) is given with its context. Germline trimming cut 0 bases from V and 5 bases from J; bases unmatched to any gene: 7. Per germline, CDR1 SGHRS and CDR2 YFSETQ. The CDR3 loop spans 17 amino acids. This table comes from immunoSEQ multiplex PCR, and its TCRdb copy is limited to in-frame clones, with some not included. The sample carries more than 150,000 clones, roughly 85% recorded once. The data originate from a study of blood T cell repertoires in COVID-19. Material for sequencing was peripheral blood. This chain links TRBV5-1 with TRBJ2-5, with 13 bases aligning to TRBD2. This sequence originates from a woman between 65 and 79 years old with acute or convalescent COVID-19. Here the CDR3 reads CASSLGGLAGDGETQYF. The DNA for the CDR3 is TGCGCCAGCAGCTTGGGTGGACTAGCGGGAGATGGGGAGACCCAGTACTTC.